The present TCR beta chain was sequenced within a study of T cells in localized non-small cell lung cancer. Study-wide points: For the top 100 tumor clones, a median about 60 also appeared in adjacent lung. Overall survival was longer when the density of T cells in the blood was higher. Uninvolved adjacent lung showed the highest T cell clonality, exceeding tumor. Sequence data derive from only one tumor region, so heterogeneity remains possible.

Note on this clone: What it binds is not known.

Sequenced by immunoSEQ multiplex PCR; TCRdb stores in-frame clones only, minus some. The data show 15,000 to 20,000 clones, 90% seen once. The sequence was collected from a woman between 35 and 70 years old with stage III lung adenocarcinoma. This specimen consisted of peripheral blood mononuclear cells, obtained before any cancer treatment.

CDR3 nucleotide sequence: TGTGCCAGCAATCCTCGGGGATCAGGAGAGACCCAGTACTTC. Translated, it gives CASNPRGSGETQYF. This chain uses TRBV6-1 with TRBJ2-5; D might be TRBD2 (5 bases). Trimming removed 7 bases at V and 4 bases at J, with 16 bases between. CDR1 and CDR2 (germline): MNHNS, SASEGT. There are 14 residues in the CDR3.